The sequence of this TCR beta chain was determined in a study of T cell changes during pregnancy in multiple sclerosis. Assay used: immunoSEQ multiplex PCR; TCRdb lists only in-frame clones, some missing. The sample lists approximately 66,000 clones, almost 95% occurring once. The length of the CDR3 is 16 residues. Germline CDR1 and CDR2: ENHRY and SYGVKD. Deletions cut 0 bases from V and 0 bases from J, with 12 bases between. The chain couples TRBV10-3 to TRBJ2-7, with D tentatively TRBD1 (6 bases). The TCR sequence derives from a female donor in good health, enrolled as a control in a pregnancy study. Sequenced material: peripheral blood, taken in the third trimester of pregnancy. This CDR3 is CAISESGTFSSYEQYF. The CDR3 nucleotides read TGTGCCATCAGTGAGTCGGGGACATTCAGCTCCTACGAGCAGTACTTC.